The 10 T cell receptor beta chains given below trace back to one sample, sequenced in a study of blood T cells in healthy people across ages. Primed by a sample-barcoded 5' primer and a J-beta primer mix, a second PCR proceeded for about 6 to 11 cycles. TCRdb analysed the 5' RACE reads with MiXCR anew, one entry per CDR3 protein. The sample has hundreds of thousands of distinct CDR3 sequences, about 34% seen once. The sample consisted of blood. These receptors originate from an elderly woman in good health.

This clonotype was picked up many times. This chain links TRBV20-1 with TRBJ2-5; TRBD2 might be the D (6 bases). CDR3 size: 13 residues. CDR1 is DFQATT, CDR2 SNEGSKA, per germline (reference sequence). V was cut by 5 bases and J by 1 base, with 11 bases left in between. CDR3 DNA sequence: TGCAGTGCTCCTCCGGAGGGCCAAGAGACCCAGTACTTC. Translating it yields CSAPPEGQETQYF.

This clonotype was observed a few times. The rearrangement uses TRBV20-1 and TRBJ1-5; possible D gene TRBD1, 5 bases. The CDR3 spans 14 residues. Germline V gene data show CDR1 as DFQATT and CDR2 as SNEGSKA (reference sequence). V lost 6 bases and J lost 4, with 16 bases in between. Written as DNA, the CDR3 is TGCAGTGCCAAATCTGACGGGACTAATCAGCCCCAGCATTTT. As protein: CSAKSDGTNQPQHF.

This clonotype was observed many times. This chain joins TRBV12-3 or TRBV12-4 and TRBJ2-3; the D gene is possibly TRBD2 (6 bases). The CDR3 contains 14 residues. The germline V and J ends were trimmed by 7 bases and 1 base, with 12 bases remaining between them. The chain's CDR3 is CASTIGTGTDTQYF. The CDR3 DNA follows: TGTGCCAGCACTATCGGGACTGGCACAGATACGCAGTATTTT.

This clonotype has a count of ten or more. The chain links TRBV5-1 to TRBJ2-5, with D uncertain. The germline CDR1 and CDR2 sequences are SGHRS and YFSETQ. The CDR3 loop spans 13 amino acids. Trimming left V 1 base short and J 4 bases short, with 8 bases between. The CDR3: CASSLFLAETQYF. The DNA for the CDR3 is TGCGCCAGCAGCTTGTTTCTGGCAGAGACCCAGTACTTC.

The chain recombines TRBV5-1 with TRBJ2-1, with 12 bases aligning to TRBD2. The CDR3 sequence is 15 residues long. The V segment lost 4 bases and the J segment 5 bases; nucleotides outside the gene matches: 4. Germline V gene sequence: CDR1 SGHRS, CDR2 YFSETQ. The CDR3 loop reads CASSRGLAGHNEQFF. In DNA form, the CDR3 reads TGCGCCAGCAGCCGGGGACTAGCGGGCCACAATGAGCAGTTCTTC.

The chain is built from TRBV6-5 and TRBJ1-6; TRBD1 might be the D (6 bases). V was clipped by 2 bases and J by 9 bases, with 20 bases between them. The germline V gene has CDR1 MNHEY and CDR2 SVGAGI. The CDR3 covers 17 residues. The CDR3 here is CASSYREPDSGRSPLHF. The CDR3, as DNA: TGTGCCAGCAGTTACAGGGAGCCGGACAGCGGGCGTTCACCCCTCCACTTT.

The rearrangement links TRBV20-1 to TRBJ2-1, with D possibly matching TRBD1 (6 bases). CDR1 is DFQATT and CDR2 is SNEGSKA in the germline V gene (reference sequence). V dropped 5 bases and J dropped 7 bases, with 21 bases sitting between them. This CDR3 spans 15 amino acids. The CDR3 sequence is CSASQGHEIRNEQFF. In DNA, the CDR3 is TGCAGTGCTTCCCAGGGGCATGAAATCAGGAATGAGCAGTTCTTC.

In its sample, this clonotype was seen once. The genes are TRBV11-2 and TRBJ2-7, with D perhaps TRBD1 (6 bases). The CDR3 length is 13 residues. V lost 5 bases and J 6 bases, leaving 14 bases between the germline ends. The germline V gene has CDR1 SGHAT and CDR2 FQNNGV. The CDR3 sequence is CASSPRDNCEQYF. The CDR3 nucleotides read TGTGCCAGCAGCCCTCGGGACAACTGCGAGCAGTACTTC. Filled out from reference TRBV11-2 and TRBJ2-7, the complete variable domain reads EAGVAQSPRYKIIEKRQSVAFWCNPISGHATLYWYQQILGQGPKLLIQFQNNGVVDDSQLPKDRFSAERLKGVDSTLKIQPAKLEDSAVYLCASSPRDNCEQYFGPGTRLTVT.

V and J are TRBV2 and TRBJ1-6; 8 positions agree with TRBD1. The trim removed 3 bases at V and 8 bases at J, leaving 0 bases unmatched. The germline gives CDR1 SNHLY, CDR2 FYNNEI. The CDR3 loop spans 13 amino acids. The CDR3 nucleotides read TGTGCCAGCAGTGAGGACAGGGATTCACCCCTCCACTTT. It is translated as CASSEDRDSPLHF.

This clonotype was found many times. This rearrangement joins TRBV3-1 to TRBJ1-5; no firm D call. CDR1 is LGHDT and CDR2 is YNNKEL in the germline V gene (reference sequence). The germline V and J ends were trimmed by 2 bases and 0 bases, with 14 bases remaining between them. The CDR3 covers 17 residues. In DNA form, the CDR3 reads TGTGCCAGCAGCCAAAGCCAAACCGCTTATAGCAATCAGCCCCAGCATTTT. Its protein product is CASSQSQTAYSNQPQHF.